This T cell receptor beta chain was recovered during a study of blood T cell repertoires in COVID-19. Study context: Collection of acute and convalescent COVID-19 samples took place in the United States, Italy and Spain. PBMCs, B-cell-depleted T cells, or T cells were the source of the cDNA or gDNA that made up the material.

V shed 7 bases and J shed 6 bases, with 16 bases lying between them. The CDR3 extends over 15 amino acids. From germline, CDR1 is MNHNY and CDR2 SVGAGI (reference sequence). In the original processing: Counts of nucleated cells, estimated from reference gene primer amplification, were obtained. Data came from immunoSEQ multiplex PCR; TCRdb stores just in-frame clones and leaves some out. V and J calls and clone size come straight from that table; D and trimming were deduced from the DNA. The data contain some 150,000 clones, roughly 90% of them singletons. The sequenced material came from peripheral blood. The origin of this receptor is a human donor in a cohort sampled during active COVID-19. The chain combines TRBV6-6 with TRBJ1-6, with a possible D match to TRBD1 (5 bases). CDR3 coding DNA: TGTGCCAGCAAGTTTGAAGGGGCCTTTAATTCACCCCTCCACTTT. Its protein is CASKFEGAFNSPLHF.